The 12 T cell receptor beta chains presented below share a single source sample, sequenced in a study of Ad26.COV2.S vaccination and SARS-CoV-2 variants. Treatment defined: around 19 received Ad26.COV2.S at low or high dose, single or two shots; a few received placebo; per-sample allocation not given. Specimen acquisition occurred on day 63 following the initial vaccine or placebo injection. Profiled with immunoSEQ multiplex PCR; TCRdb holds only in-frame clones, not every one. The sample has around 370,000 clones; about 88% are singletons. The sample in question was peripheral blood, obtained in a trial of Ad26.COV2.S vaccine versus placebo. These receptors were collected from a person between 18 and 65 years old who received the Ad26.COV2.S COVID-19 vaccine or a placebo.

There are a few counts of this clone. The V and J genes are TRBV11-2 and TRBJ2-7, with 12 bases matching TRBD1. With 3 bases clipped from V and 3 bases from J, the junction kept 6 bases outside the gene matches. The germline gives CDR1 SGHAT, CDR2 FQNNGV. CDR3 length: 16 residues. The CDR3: CASSFPGTGGFYEQYF. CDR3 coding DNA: TGTGCCAGCAGCTTCCCCGGGACAGGGGGCTTCTACGAGCAGTACTTC.

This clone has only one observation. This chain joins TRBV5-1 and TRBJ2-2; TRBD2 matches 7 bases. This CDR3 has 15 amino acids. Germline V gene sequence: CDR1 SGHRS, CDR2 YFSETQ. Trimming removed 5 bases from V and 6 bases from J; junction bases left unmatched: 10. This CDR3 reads CASRGTASGAGELFF. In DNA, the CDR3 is TGCGCCAGCAGGGGGACCGCTAGCGGCGCCGGGGAGCTGTTTTTT.

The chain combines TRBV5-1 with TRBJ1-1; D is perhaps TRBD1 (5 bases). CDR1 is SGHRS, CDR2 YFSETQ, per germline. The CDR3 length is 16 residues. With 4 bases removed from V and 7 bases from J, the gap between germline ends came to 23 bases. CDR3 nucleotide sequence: TGCGCCAGCAGCCCCGGGGGTGGCGGGGCGCCAATTGAAGCTTTCTTT. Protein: CASSPGGGGAPIEAFF.

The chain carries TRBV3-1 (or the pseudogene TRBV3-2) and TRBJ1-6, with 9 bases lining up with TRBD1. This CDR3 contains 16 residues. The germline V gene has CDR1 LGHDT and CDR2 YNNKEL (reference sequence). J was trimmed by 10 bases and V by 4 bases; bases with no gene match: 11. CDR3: CASSLTGTGTASPLHF. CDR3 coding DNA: TGTGCCAGCAGCCTTACGGGGACAGGGACGGCCTCACCCCTCCACTTT.

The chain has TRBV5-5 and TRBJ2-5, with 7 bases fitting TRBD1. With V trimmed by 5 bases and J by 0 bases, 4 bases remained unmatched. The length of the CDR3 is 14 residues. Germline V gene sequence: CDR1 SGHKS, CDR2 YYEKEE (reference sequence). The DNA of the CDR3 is TGTGCCAGCAGTTCAGGACAGGACCAAGAGACCCAGTACTTC. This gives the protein CASSSGQDQETQYF.

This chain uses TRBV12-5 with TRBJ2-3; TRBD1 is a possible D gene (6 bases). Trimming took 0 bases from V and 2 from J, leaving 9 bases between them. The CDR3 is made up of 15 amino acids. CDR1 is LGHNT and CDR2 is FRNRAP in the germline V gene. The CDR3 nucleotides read TGTGCTAGTGGTTTGGTACAGGGATCCACAGATACGCAGTATTTT. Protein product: CASGLVQGSTDTQYF.

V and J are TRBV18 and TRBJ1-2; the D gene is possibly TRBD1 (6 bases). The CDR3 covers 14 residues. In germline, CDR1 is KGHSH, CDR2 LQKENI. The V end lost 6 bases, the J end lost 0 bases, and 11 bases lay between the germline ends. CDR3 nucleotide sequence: TGTGCCAGCTCGCCAGGGGACACTAACTATGGCTACACCTTC. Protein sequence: CASSPGDTNYGYTF.

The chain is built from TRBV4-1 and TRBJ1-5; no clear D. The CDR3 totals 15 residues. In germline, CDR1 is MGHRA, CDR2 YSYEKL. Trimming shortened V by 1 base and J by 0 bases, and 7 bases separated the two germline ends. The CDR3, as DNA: TGCGCCAGCAGCCAAGGGGTTTATAGCAATCAGCCCCAGCATTTT. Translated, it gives CASSQGVYSNQPQHF.

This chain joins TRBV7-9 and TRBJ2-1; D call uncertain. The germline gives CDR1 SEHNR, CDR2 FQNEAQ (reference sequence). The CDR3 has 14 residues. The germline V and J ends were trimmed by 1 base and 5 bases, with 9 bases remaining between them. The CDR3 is CASSLVVGDNEQFF. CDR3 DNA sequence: TGTGCCAGCAGCTTAGTGGTCGGAGACAATGAGCAGTTCTTC.

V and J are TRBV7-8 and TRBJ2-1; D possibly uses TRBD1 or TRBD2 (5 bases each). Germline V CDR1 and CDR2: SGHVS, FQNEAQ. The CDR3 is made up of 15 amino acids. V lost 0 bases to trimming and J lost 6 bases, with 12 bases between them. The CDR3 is CASSLAGTSLNEQFF. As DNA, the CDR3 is TGTGCCAGCAGCTTAGCGGGGACCTCCCTCAATGAGCAGTTCTTC.

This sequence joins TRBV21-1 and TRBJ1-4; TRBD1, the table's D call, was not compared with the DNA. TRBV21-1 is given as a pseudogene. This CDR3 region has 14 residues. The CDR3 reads CASSIETRQGKLFF. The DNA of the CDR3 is TGTGCCAGCAGCATCGAAACGAGACAGGGAAAACTGTTTTTT.

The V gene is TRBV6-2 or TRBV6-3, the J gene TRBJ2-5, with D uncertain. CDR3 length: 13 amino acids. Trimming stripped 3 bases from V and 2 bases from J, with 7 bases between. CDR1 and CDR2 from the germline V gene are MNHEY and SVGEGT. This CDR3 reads CASSYWGQETQYF. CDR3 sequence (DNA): TGTGCCAGCAGTTATTGGGGACAAGAGACCCAGTACTTC.